This TCR beta chain stems from a study of T cell repertoires in cytomegalovirus infection. Study-level information: The authors relied on CMV epitopes, both recently identified HLA-C-restricted and well-studied HLA-B-restricted. Public TCR beta signatures were indicative of both CMV infection and a matching HLA type.

TCRdb re-analysed the reads in MiXCR, keeping a single row per CDR3 protein. The top ten hold 90% to 95% of the sample, which has roughly 78,000 distinct CDR3 sequences, roughly 40% seen once. Trimming removed 6 bases at V and 6 bases at J, with 18 bases between. Germline CDR1 MNHNY, CDR2 SVGAGI (reference sequence). The CDR3 is 16 residues long. As to this clonotype: Its antigen remains unknown.

Study results and caveats: Across the ex vivo response, the dominant clonotypes were HLA-C-restricted CMV-specific TCR beta clonotypes.

This sequence originates from a human donor in good health (CMV status not recorded). Some clones in this sample may be carry-over from other donors' samples. The source material was CD8+ T cells from cultured PBMCs, sampled from culture after CMV antigen stimulation. V usage is TRBV6-6 and J usage is TRBJ1-6; D is undetermined. The CDR3 DNA reads as TGTGCCAGCAGCCTGGGTCGAAGGGCCAGTAATTCACCCCTCCACTTT. This sequence encodes CASSLGRRASNSPLHF.